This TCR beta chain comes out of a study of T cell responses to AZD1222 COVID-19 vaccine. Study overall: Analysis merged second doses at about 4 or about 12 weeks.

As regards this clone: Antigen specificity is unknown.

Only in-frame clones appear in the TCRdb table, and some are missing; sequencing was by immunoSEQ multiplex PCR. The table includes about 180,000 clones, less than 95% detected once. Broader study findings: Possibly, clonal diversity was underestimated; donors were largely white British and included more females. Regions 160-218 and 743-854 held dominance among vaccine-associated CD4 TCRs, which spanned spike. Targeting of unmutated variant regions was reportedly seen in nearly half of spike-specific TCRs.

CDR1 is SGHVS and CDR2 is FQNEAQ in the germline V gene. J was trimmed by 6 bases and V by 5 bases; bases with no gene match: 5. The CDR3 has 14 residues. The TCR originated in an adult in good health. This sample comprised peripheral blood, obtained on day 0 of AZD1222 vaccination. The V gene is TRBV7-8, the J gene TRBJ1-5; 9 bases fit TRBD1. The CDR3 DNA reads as TGTGCCAGCAGCGTGACAGGGGGGAGTCAGCCCCAGCATTTT. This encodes CASSVTGGSQPQHF.